This TCR beta chain derives from a study of yellow fever vaccine responses in identical twins. General study results and limits: A vaccine T cell response that seemed partly convergent and partly personalized was reported in twins.

A remark on this clonotype: The antigen is unknown. One junction end disagrees with the germline gene, perhaps due to a read error.

TCRdb ran MiXCR on the RT-PCR reads and lists one entry per CDR3 protein. Of 17,000 or so distinct CDR3 sequences in the sample, around three quarters were seen once. This clonotype was obtained from a woman under 30 who received the yellow fever vaccine. Sequences were derived from T cells from blood (PBMCs), unsorted or a sorted subset (not recorded which), sampled before or after yellow fever vaccination (not recorded which).

The chain's CDR3 is CPSSSGTSGFF. The CDR3 region has the DNA TGTCCCAGCAGCTCCGGGACTAGCGGGTTCTTC. The rearrangement joins TRBV28 to TRBJ2-1; 11 bases match TRBD2. This CDR3 is 11 amino acids long. Germline-derived CDR1 and CDR2 are MDHEN and SYDVKM.